This T cell receptor beta chain was recorded in a study of cytomegalovirus exposure and HLA in healthy donors. The study's findings and limits: Differences between HLA loci emerged in a later analysis of TCR association rates, with DRB1 most and HLA-C fewest.

With 60 Vbeta and 13 Jbeta primers, the PCR was carried out. Some clones are missing from TCRdb's copy, which holds only in-frame ones; the method was immunoSEQ multiplex PCR. The sample lists about 150,000 clones; 65% to 75% were seen once. Comment on this clone: No antigen is known for it.

The V gene's germline CDR1 is LNHDA and CDR2 SQIVND (reference sequence). V was pared by 6 bases and J by 0 bases, with 11 bases between. This CDR3 is built from 14 residues. The sample taken for sequencing was PBMCs. This sequence originates from a man aged 30 to 39 in good health and CMV-seronegative. This chain connects TRBV19 to TRBJ2-5; D may be TRBD1 (6 bases). CDR3 nucleotides: TGTGCCAGTAGCCAAAGGACAGACCAAGAGACCCAGTACTTC. This translates into CASSQRTDQETQYF.